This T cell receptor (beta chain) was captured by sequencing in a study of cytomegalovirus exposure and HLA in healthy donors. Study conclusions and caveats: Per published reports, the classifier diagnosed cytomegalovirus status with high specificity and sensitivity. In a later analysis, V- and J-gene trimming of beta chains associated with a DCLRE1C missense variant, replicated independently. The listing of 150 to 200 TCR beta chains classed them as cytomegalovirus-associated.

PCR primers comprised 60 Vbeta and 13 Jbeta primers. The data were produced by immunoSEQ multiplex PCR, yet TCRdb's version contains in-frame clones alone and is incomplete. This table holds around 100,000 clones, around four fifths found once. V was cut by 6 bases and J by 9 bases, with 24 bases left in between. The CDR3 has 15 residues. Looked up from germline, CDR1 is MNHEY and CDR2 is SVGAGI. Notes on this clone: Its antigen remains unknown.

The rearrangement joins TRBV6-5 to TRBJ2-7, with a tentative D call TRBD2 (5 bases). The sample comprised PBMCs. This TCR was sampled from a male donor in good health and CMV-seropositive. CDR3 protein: CASRYVRGPGERQYF. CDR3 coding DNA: TGTGCCAGCAGATACGTCCGGGGTCCTGGGGAAAGGCAGTACTTC.